The T cell receptor beta chain described here comes from a study of blood T cell repertoires in COVID-19. For the study at large: Sample material is recorded as cDNA or gDNA derived from T cells, B-cell-depleted T cells, or PBMCs.

Sequencing used immunoSEQ multiplex PCR; TCRdb keeps in-frame clones, though not all of them. The sample includes under 400,000 clones, approximately 87% of them seen just once. The CDR3 spans 15 residues. Germline loops: CDR1 SGHTA, CDR2 FQGNSA. The V gene end was trimmed by 2 bases and the J gene end by 6 bases; junction bases not matched to a gene: 8. The sequence derives from a woman aged 30 to 39 with COVID-19, enrolled during active disease. The sequenced material came from peripheral blood. This sequence joins TRBV7-2 and TRBJ2-7; the match to TRBD2 covers 9 bases. In DNA form, the CDR3 reads TGTGCCAGCAGCTTAACGCGGGGGGGTCTTAGCGAGCAGTACTTC. Its protein is CASSLTRGGLSEQYF.